Listed below are T cell receptor beta chains from one sample, sequenced in a study of identical twins. TCRdb re-derived calls from the 5' RACE reads in MiXCR, one entry per CDR3 protein. The table lists a few hundred thousand distinct CDR3 sequences, about 8% of them singletons. These data were likewise used in another study, on yellow fever vaccine responses in identical twins.

Sequencing was done on a sample of CD8+ T cells sorted from blood. These receptor sequences come from a woman aged 18-29 years in good health. Each CDR3 is given with its conserved first and last residue. The D gene is left open where the match is weak. Clone size is given for some rows only: seen once, a few or many times, or a class if the clone is expanded.

many,TRBV7-8,NA,TRBJ2-2,TGTGCCAGCAGCTACAGGGTGGGGACCGGGGAGCTGTTTTTT,CASSYRVGTGELFF
many,TRBV12-3/TRBV12-4,NA,TRBJ2-2,TGTGCCAGCAGTTTTTTGGCCGTCACCGGGGAGCTGTTTTTT,CASSFLAVTGELFF
NA,TRBV4-1,NA,TRBJ2-7,TGCGCCAGCAGCCAAGTGGGGGCGGTGGGCTACGAGCAGTACTTC,CASSQVGAVGYEQYF
NA,TRBV5-6,NA,TRBJ1-5,TGTGCCAGCAGCTTGGAAGGGGAACTCAATCAGCCCCAGCATTTT,CASSLEGELNQPQHF
many,TRBV4-3,TRBD1,TRBJ2-1,TGCGCCAGCAGCCAGAGACAGGGGCGCGAGCAGTTCTTC,CASSQRQGREQFF
many,TRBV27,TRBD1,TRBJ2-3,TGTGCCAGCAGTCTACAGGGGAGTATTACGCAGTATTTT,CASSLQGSITQYF
once,TRBV4-3,TRBD2,TRBJ2-7,TGCGCCAGCAGCCAAGAGTGGGTAGCGGGAGATGACGAGCAGTACTTC,CASSQEWVAGDDEQYF
NA,TRBV10-3,NA,TRBJ2-1,TGTGCCATCAGTGAGTCGGAGATTGGTAGCAGTACAGCCGAGCAGTTCTTC,CAISESEIGSSTAEQFF
many,TRBV28,NA,TRBJ2-1,TGTGCCCTCAGACCTGCTGGGGGCGATTCCAATGAGCAGTTCTTC,CALRPAGGDSNEQFF
NA,TRBV20-1,NA,TRBJ2-5,TGCAGTGACGGACAGGGAGGGGCAGAGACCCAGTACTTC,CSDGQGGAETQYF
many,TRBV28,NA,TRBJ1-5,TGTGCCAGCACCCATACGGGGACTCAGCCCCAGCATTTT,CASTHTGTQPQHF
few,TRBV27,NA,TRBJ2-2,TGTGCCAGCAGTGTACAGGGGTGGGGGGACACCGGGGAGCTGTTTTTT,CASSVQGWGDTGELFF
NA,TRBV30,TRBD1,TRBJ2-5,TGTGCCTGGAGTGGGGACAGGGGACTAGAGACCCAGTACTTC,CAWSGDRGLETQYF
few,TRBV10-1,NA,TRBJ2-7,TGCGCCAGCAGTGATGGGGACCTAAGGTACGAGCAGTACTTC,CASSDGDLRYEQYF
many,TRBV5-1,TRBD2,TRBJ2-1,TGCGCCAGCAGCTTGGAAGGGGAGGGGAACAATGAGCAGTTCTTC,CASSLEGEGNNEQFF
many,TRBV7-2,NA,TRBJ2-5,TGTGCCAGCAGCTTCTCAGGGGGGGGATACCAAGAGACCCAGTACTTC,CASSFSGGGYQETQYF
NA,TRBV28,NA,TRBJ2-7,TGTGCCAGCAGTGACGTTGAGGGCGACGAGCAGTACTTC,CASSDVEGDEQYF
many,TRBV5-1,TRBD2,TRBJ2-1,TGCGCCAGCAGCTTGTTTGGACTAGACCTTAATGAGCAGTTCTTC,CASSLFGLDLNEQFF
few,TRBV27,TRBD2,TRBJ2-7,TGTGCCAGCAGATCACGGGGGGGAGGCTACGAGCAGTACTTC,CASRSRGGGYEQYF
NA,TRBV28,NA,TRBJ2-2,TGTGCCAGCAGTTCATTATGGGTGAACACCGGGGAGCTGTTTTTT,CASSSLWVNTGELFF
many,TRBV7-9,TRBD2,TRBJ2-3,TGTGCCAGCAGCTACGCCGGGGGGACTTTCACAGATACGCAGTATTTT,CASSYAGGTFTDTQYF
NA,TRBV20-1,TRBD1,TRBJ1-6,TGCAGTGCTCGAAACAGGGGCCATAATTCACCCCTCCACTTT,CSARNRGHNSPLHF
many,TRBV29-1,TRBD1,TRBJ2-1,TGCAGCGTAGCCGGGACAGTGCTGTTCTTC,CSVAGTVLFF
NA,TRBV4-2,TRBD1,TRBJ2-3,TGTGCCAGCAGCCAACTATTCCGGGACAGGGATAGCACAGATACGCAGTATTTT,CASSQLFRDRDSTDTQYF
few,TRBV11-2,TRBD2,TRBJ2-2,TGTGCCAGCAGCGATCGACTAGCGGGTTGGAGTACCGGGGAGCTGTTTTTT,CASSDRLAGWSTGELFF
NA,TRBV12-3/TRBV12-4,TRBD2,TRBJ2-7,TGTGCCAGCAGACGAGCGGGAACGAGCTCCTACGAGCAGTACTTC,CASRRAGTSSYEQYF
many,TRBV7-2,NA,TRBJ1-5,TGTGCCAGCAGCTTGACAGGTAGCAATCAGCCCCAGCATTTT,CASSLTGSNQPQHF
many,TRBV29-1,TRBD1,TRBJ2-6,TGCAGCGCCATTAACAGGGGGAGCTCTGGGGCCAACGTCCTGACTTTC,CSAINRGSSGANVLTF
many,TRBV5-1,NA,TRBJ2-3,TGCGCCAGCAGCTTGAAGTCCGTCGTCGATACGCAGTATTTT,CASSLKSVVDTQYF
NA,TRBV29-1,NA,TRBJ1-1,TGCAGCGGACAACTGGGGGGCACTGAAGCTTTCTTT,CSGQLGGTEAFF
many,TRBV12-3/TRBV12-4,NA,TRBJ1-5,TGTGCCAGCAGTGGGGTTGAGCCCCAGCATTTT,CASSGVEPQHF
NA,TRBV29-1,NA,TRBJ2-2,TGCAGCGTTGTTTCTGGGGGCGGGGAGCTGTTTTTT,CSVVSGGGELFF
few,TRBV9,NA,TRBJ2-7,TGTGCCAGTAGCCCGGGACGGATATCCTACGAGCAGTACTTC,CASSPGRISYEQYF
few,TRBV27,TRBD2,TRBJ2-5,TGTGCCAGCAGTTTGGTAGCGGGAGTATGGGAGACCCAGTACTTC,CASSLVAGVWETQYF
many,TRBV10-2,TRBD2,TRBJ2-2,TGCGCCATCTCAGATAGCGGGGCTAACACCGGGGAGCTGTTTTTT,CAISDSGANTGELFF
many,TRBV24-1,TRBD1,TRBJ2-7,TGTGCCACCAGCCCCGGACAGGGGTCGATCTACGAGCAGTACTTC,CATSPGQGSIYEQYF